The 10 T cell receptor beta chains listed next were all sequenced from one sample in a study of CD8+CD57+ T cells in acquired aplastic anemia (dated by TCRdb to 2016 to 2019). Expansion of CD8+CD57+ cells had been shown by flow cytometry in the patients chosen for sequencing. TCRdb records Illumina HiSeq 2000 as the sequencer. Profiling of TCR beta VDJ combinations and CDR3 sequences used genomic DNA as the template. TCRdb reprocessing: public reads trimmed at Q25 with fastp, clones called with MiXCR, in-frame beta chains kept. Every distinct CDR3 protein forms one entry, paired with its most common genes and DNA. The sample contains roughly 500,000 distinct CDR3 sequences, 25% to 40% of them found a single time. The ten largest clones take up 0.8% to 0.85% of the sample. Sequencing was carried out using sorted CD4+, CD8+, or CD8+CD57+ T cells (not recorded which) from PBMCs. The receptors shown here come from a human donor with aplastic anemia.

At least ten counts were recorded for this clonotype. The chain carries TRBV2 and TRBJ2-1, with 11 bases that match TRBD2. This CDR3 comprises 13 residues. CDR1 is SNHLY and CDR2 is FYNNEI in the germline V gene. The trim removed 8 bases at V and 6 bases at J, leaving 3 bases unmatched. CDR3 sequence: CASVAGGVNEQFF. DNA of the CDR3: TGTGCCAGCGTAGCGGGAGGGGTCAATGAGCAGTTCTTC.

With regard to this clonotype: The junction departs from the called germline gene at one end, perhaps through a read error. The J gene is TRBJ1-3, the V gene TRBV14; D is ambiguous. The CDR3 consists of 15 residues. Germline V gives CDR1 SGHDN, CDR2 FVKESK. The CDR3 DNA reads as TGTGCCAGCAGCCCAAATTACGGGAGAGGAAACACCATACATTTT. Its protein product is CASSPNYGRGNTIHF.

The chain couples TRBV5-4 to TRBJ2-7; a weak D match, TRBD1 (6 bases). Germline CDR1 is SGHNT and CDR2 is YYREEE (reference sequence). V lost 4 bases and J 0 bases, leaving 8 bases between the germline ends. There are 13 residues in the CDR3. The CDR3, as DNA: TGTGCCAGCAGCCGACAGGACTCCTACGAGCAGTACTTC. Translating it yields CASSRQDSYEQYF.

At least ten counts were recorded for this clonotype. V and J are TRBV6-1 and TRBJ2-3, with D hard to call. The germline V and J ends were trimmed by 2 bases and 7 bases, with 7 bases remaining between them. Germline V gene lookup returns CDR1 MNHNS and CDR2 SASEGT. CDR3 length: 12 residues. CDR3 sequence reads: CASSERFYTQYF. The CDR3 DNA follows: TGTGCCAGCAGTGAACGTTTCTATACGCAGTATTTT.

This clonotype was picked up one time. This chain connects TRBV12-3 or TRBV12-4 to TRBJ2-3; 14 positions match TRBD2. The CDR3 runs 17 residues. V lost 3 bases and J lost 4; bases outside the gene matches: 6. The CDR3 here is CASSFRGLAGEADTQYF. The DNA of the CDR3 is TGTGCCAGCAGTTTCCGGGGACTAGCGGGAGAGGCAGATACGCAGTATTTT.

The CDR3 region has the DNA TGTGCCAGCACGGGACTAGCAGGTGAGCAGTACTTC. As protein: CASTGLAGEQYF. The chain joins TRBV7-2 to TRBJ2-7; TRBD2 matches at 9 bases. Germline values: CDR1 SGHTA, CDR2 FQGNSA. V lost 7 bases, J lost 7 bases, and 5 bases stayed unmatched. There are 12 residues in the CDR3.

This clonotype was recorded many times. CDR3 region: CASSVEGSGNTIYF. DNA of the CDR3: TGTGCCAGCAGCGTAGAGGGATCTGGAAACACCATATATTTT. The chain links TRBV9 to TRBJ1-3; D uncertain. The germline CDR1 and CDR2 sequences are SGDLS and YYNGEE. V was pared by 0 bases and J by 1 base, with 5 bases between. The CDR3 runs to 14 residues.

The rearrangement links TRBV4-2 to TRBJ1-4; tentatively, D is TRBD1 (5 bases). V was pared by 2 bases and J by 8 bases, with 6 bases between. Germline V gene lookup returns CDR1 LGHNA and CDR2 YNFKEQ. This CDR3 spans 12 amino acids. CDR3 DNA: TGTGCCAGCAGCCAATGGGGGGAAAAACTGTTTTTT. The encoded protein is CASSQWGEKLFF.

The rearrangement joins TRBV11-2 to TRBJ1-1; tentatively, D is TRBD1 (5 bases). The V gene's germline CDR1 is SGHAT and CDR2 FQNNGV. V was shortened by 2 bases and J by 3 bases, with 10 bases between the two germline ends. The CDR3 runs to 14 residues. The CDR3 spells CASSLRQTHTEAFF. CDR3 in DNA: TGTGCCAGCAGCTTACGACAGACGCACACTGAAGCTTTCTTT. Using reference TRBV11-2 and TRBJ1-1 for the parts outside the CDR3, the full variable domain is EAGVAQSPRYKIIEKRQSVAFWCNPISGHATLYWYQQILGQGPKLLIQFQNNGVVDDSQLPKDRFSAERLKGVDSTLKIQPAKLEDSAVYLCASSLRQTHTEAFFGQGTRLTVV.

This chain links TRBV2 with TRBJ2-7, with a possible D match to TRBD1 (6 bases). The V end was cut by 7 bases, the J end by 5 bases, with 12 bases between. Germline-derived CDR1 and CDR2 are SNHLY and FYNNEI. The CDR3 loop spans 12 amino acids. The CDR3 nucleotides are TGTGCCAGCACAGGGGCGATAAACGAGCAGTACTTC. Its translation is CASTGAINEQYF.